These 3 T cell receptor beta chains originate from one sample sequenced in a study of cytomegalovirus exposure and HLA in healthy donors. Vbeta (60) and Jbeta (13) primers were used in the PCR. Method: immunoSEQ multiplex PCR; TCRdb's copy keeps in-frame clones and lacks some. Among about 200,000 clones listed, around 73% were seen once. Source material: PBMCs. All receptors come from a male donor in good health and CMV-seronegative.

The gene calls are TRBV2 and TRBJ2-7; D is uncertain. Germline CDR1 is SNHLY and CDR2 is FYNNEI. V was trimmed by 3 bases and J by 0 bases, leaving 21 bases between them. The CDR3 is made up of 18 amino acids. CDR3 coding DNA: TGTGCCAGCAGTGACATCCCCGCGTCGTGGTCCTTCTCCTACGAGCAGTACTTC. It codes for CASSDIPASWSFSYEQYF. Supplemented by reference TRBV2 and TRBJ2-7, the full variable domain reads EPEVTQTPSHQVTQMGQEVILRCVPISNHLYFYWYRQILGQKVEFLVSFYNNEISEKSEIFDDQFSVERPDGSNFTLKIRSTKLEDSAMYFCASSDIPASWSFSYEQYFGPGTRLTVT.

This clone was picked up a small number of times. The V and J genes are TRBV15 and TRBJ2-5; TRBD1 matches at 8 bases. CDR1 and CDR2 (germline): LNHNV, YYDKDF (reference sequence). With V trimmed by 5 bases and J by 0 bases, 11 bases remained unmatched. The length of the CDR3 is 17 residues. The CDR3 DNA sequence: TGTGCCACCAGCGGCTCACAGGGGGTTGGTTACCAAGAGACCCAGTACTTC. As protein: CATSGSQGVGYQETQYF. Full variable domain (missing parts from reference TRBV15 and TRBJ2-5): DAMVIQNPRYQVTQFGKPVTLSCSQTLNHNVMYWYQQKSSQAPKLLFHYYDKDFNNEADTPDNFQSRRPNTSFCFLDIRSPGLGDTAMYLCATSGSQGVGYQETQYFGPGTRLLVL.

J is TRBJ2-1 and V is TRBV15; D remains ambiguous. Germline V gene data show CDR1 as LNHNV and CDR2 as YYDKDF (reference sequence). CDR3 length: 14 amino acids. Trimming pared 0 bases from V and 8 bases from J, leaving 11 bases between. The CDR3 DNA sequence: TGTGCCACCAGCAGAGATGCCTCAGGTTATGAGCAGTTCTTC. Protein product: CATSRDASGYEQFF.